Listed below are T cell receptor beta chains from one sample, sequenced in a study of technical replicates of blood from several donors. Profiled with immunoSEQ multiplex PCR; TCRdb holds only in-frame clones, not every one. The data show tens of thousands of clones, 94% seen once. The sequenced sample consisted of T cells isolated from PBMCs. The receptors here all came from a human donor in good health. Both conserved end residues are trimmed from each CDR3. Expanded clones are given a class, and other clones once, few, many or no size at all.

j_call clone_size v_call cdr3_aa
TRBJ2-1 . TRBV9 ASSGLAGIYNEQF
TRBJ2-7 . TRBV5-1 ASSLARTGQEQY
TRBJ2-3 . TRBV5-1 ASSLDSSGTDTQY
TRBJ2-1 . TRBV6-5 ASRESGSSHNEQF
TRBJ2-3 once TRBV4-1 ASSQIGRADTQY
TRBJ1-1 . TRBV28 ASSTETRGYTEAF
TRBJ2-3 . TRBV28 ASSLFAGDADTQY
TRBJ2-2 . TRBV19 ASSIVPHRSGGELF
TRBJ2-7 once TRBV28 ASSPVRSSYEQY
TRBJ2-1 once TRBV6-6 ASSPQTWDRGV
TRBJ2-1 . TRBV2 ASRKRGGSFEQF
TRBJ1-5 once TRBV28 ASSLRDNRYRRNQPQH
TRBJ2-3 . TRBV10-2 ASRGLAGGADTQY
TRBJ2-1 . TRBV19 ASSPPGLGDEQF
TRBJ1-2 once TRBV6-6 ASSQDRGLYGYT
TRBJ2-2 . TRBV27 ASSSSVGELF
TRBJ2-1 . TRBV5-1 ASSQTGSGTAAYNEQF
TRBJ2-7 . TRBV4-1 ASSQHIAGAPYEQY
TRBJ1-4 . TRBV7-9 ASSLVGGGEKLF
TRBJ2-5 . TRBV5-4 ASSRDTVETQY
TRBJ2-1 . TRBV14 ASSHPGLAILGYNEQF
TRBJ1-4 . TRBV5-4 ASSPRGQVGEKLF
TRBJ2-7 . TRBV6-6 ASSYGLAGGYEQY
TRBJ2-7 . TRBV15 ATSRDGQNYEQY
TRBJ1-2 . TRBV7-9 ASSLRGRNYGYT
TRBJ2-1 . TRBV2 ASRPPRGYSGEDEQF
TRBJ1-2 . TRBV30 ACLTGNLYGYT
TRBJ1-5 once TRBV6-1 ASSAAGGSNQPQH
TRBJ2-7 . TRBV28 ASSTSDSYEQY
TRBJ2-2 . TRBV7-9 ASSGTSFEGGGGTGELF
TRBJ2-5 . TRBV19 ASSNQGRETQY
TRBJ2-1 once TRBV4-1 ASSQDPHQGEQF
TRBJ2-1 . TRBV7-2 ASSSLAGAKDEQF
TRBJ1-1 few TRBV2 ASRDRGDPEAF
TRBJ1-1 . TRBV21-1 ASSKDPGQEAF
TRBJ1-5 . TRBV11-2 ASSLLTGRNQPQH
TRBJ1-2 . TRBV5-4 ASRPKDSGWGYT
TRBJ1-6 . TRBV18 ASSPGGSGNSPLH
TRBJ2-1 . TRBV2 ASSWRTSGERYNEQF
TRBJ2-3 . TRBV30 AWSVLAGGLTDTQY
TRBJ2-3 . TRBV5-1 ASSLDRETDTQY
TRBJ2-1 . TRBV6-1 ASRVEAGGNNEQF